One sample yielded the 19 T cell receptor beta chains listed below, sequenced in a study of breast tumors, draining lymph nodes, adjacent tissues. Breast cancer patients provided tissue from their axillary draining lymph nodes. TCRdb redid the calling of the multiplex PCR reads with MiXCR, one entry per CDR3 protein. Of hundreds of thousands of distinct CDR3 sequences in the sample, about 34% were seen once. Sample: axillary lymph node tissue. These receptors were obtained from a female donor with breast cancer. Some clones in this sample may be carry-over from other donors' samples.

The genes are TRBV19 and TRBJ1-2, with no clear D. This CDR3 contains 11 residues. V was clipped by 4 bases and J by 7 bases, with 7 bases between them. Per germline, CDR1 LNHDA and CDR2 SQIVND (reference sequence). The CDR3 nucleotides read TGTGCCAGTAGTAGGGATGTTGGCTACACCTTC. Protein sequence: CASSRDVGYTF.

This clonotype was seen only a few times. The conserved phenylalanine or tryptophan normally closing the CDR3 is absent here, so this likely arose from a read error. Because the CDR3's place on the DNA is in doubt, the DNA is left out and the CDR3 is given as listed by TCRdb. The J gene is TRBJ1-2, the V gene TRBV7-2; the D call in the table, TRBD1, was not verified against the DNA. Germline loops: CDR1 SGHTA, CDR2 FQGNSA. The CDR3 is 9 amino acids in total, end residues counted. CDR3 loop: CASSLERDR.

At least ten counts were recorded for this clonotype. This rearrangement joins TRBV3-1 to TRBJ2-1; unclear D gene. V lost 0 bases and J 8 bases, leaving 11 bases between the germline ends. Germline CDR1 reads LGHDT; CDR2 reads YNNKEL (reference sequence). This CDR3 contains 14 residues. The DNA of the CDR3 is TGTGCCAGCAGCCAAGATGGCGGATTTGATGAGCAGTTCTTC. This codes for CASSQDGGFDEQFF.

This clonotype was picked up many times. The chain combines TRBV11-3 with TRBJ1-2; D might be TRBD1 (6 bases). CDR1 and CDR2 (germline): SGHNT, YENEEA. Trimming cost V 3 bases and J 3 bases, with 14 bases left between them. The CDR3 runs to 15 residues. The CDR3 region is CASSFHTGWDYGYTF. The CDR3 DNA follows: TGTGCCAGCAGCTTCCATACAGGGTGGGACTATGGCTACACCTTC.

Note on this clonotype: A much larger clone lies one base from this, so it may be a read error. This chain connects TRBV7-8 to TRBJ2-2, with a tentative D call TRBD2 (6 bases). The V gene lost 1 base and the J gene lost 4 bases, with 16 bases spanning the gap. The CDR3 extends over 17 amino acids. Germline loops: CDR1 SGHVS, CDR2 FQNEAQ. The chain's CDR3 is CASSLVGDWESTGELFF. CDR3 bases: TGTGCCAGCAGCTTAGTGGGGGACTGGGAGAGCACCGGGGAGCTGTTTTTT.

This clonotype came up many times. J is TRBJ2-3 and V is TRBV5-6; no firm D call. This CDR3 contains 15 residues. Germline-derived CDR1 and CDR2 are SGHDT and YYEEEE. The V end lost 0 bases, the J end lost 1 base, and 9 bases lay between the germline ends. The CDR3 spells CASSLGHEGTDTQYF. The CDR3 region has the DNA TGTGCCAGCAGCTTGGGACACGAGGGCACAGATACGCAGTATTTT.

As to this clonotype: This may come from a read error, since a much larger clone is one base off. The CDR3 protein is CASSTNPGGRLAAVETQYF. CDR3 bases: TGTGCCAGCAGCACAAACCCGGGGGGGCGGCTAGCGGCAGTAGAGACCCAGTACTTC. This chain uses TRBV9 with TRBJ2-5; TRBD2 matches at 8 bases. V lost 4 bases and J lost 4; bases outside the gene matches: 21. This CDR3 has 19 amino acids. Germline CDR1 and CDR2: SGDLS and YYNGEE.

Points on this clonotype: A much larger clone differs by one base, so this may be a read error. The rearrangement joins TRBV6-2 or TRBV6-3 to TRBJ2-1; no clear D gene. The CDR3 totals 12 residues. CDR1 and CDR2 (germline): MNHEY, SVGEGT. The CDR3 reads CACSDKRWEQFF. The CDR3, as DNA: TGTGCCTGCAGTGACAAACGGTGGGAGCAGTTCTTC.

The chain carries TRBV24-1 and TRBJ1-5, with D maybe TRBD1 (5 bases). Germline values: CDR1 KGHDR, CDR2 SFDVKD. V lost 5 bases to trimming and J lost 1 base, with 17 bases between them. This CDR3 has 17 residues. The CDR3 DNA sequence: TGTGCCACCAGTGCTAGAAAGGGGTACGTGAGCAATCAGCCCCAGCATTTT. Translated: CATSARKGYVSNQPQHF.

This clonotype has a count of ten or more. The chain joins TRBV7-3 to TRBJ2-5; D remains ambiguous. V lost 4 bases and J lost 5, with 11 bases in between. The CDR3 has 13 residues. Germline-derived CDR1 and CDR2 are SGHTA and FQGTGA. The CDR3 loop reads CASSSLGRETQYF. Here the CDR3 DNA reads TGTGCCAGCAGCTCACTTGGCCGGGAGACCCAGTACTTC. Supplemented by reference TRBV7-3 and TRBJ2-5, the full variable domain reads GAGVSQTPSNKVTEKGKYVELRCDPISGHTALYWYRQSLGQGPEFLIYFQGTGAADDSGLPNDRFFAVRPEGSVSTLKIQRTERGDSAVYLCASSSLGRETQYFGPGTRLLVL.

Many counts were recorded for this clonotype. The chain links TRBV27 to TRBJ2-7; TRBD2 matches 8 bases. Germline CDR1 reads MNHEY; CDR2 reads SMNVEV (reference sequence). There are 13 residues in the CDR3. Trimming took 7 bases from V and 2 from J; bases not matched to a gene: 4. CDR3 nucleotides: TGTGCCAGCATGCGACTAGCGACCTACGAGCAGTACTTC. Translating gives CASMRLATYEQYF.

This clonotype showed up many times. The V call is TRBV19, the J call TRBJ2-7, with D perhaps TRBD1 (6 bases). Looked up from germline, CDR1 is LNHDA and CDR2 is SQIVND (reference sequence). The CDR3 is made up of 11 amino acids. V was pared by 10 bases and J by 2 bases, with 9 bases between. CDR3 sequence reads: CATRGAYEQYF. The CDR3 nucleotides are TGTGCCACCAGGGGAGCCTACGAGCAGTACTTC.

The chain joins TRBV29-1 to TRBJ2-5, with D perhaps TRBD2 (6 bases). Germline CDR1 SQVTM, CDR2 ANQGSEA. The CDR3 totals 12 residues. V was trimmed by 4 bases and J by 4 bases, leaving 10 bases between them. The CDR3 bases are TGCAGCGTTGCGGAGGGAAGAGAGACCCAGTACTTC. As protein: CSVAEGRETQYF.

This clonotype was recorded at least ten times. This chain links TRBV4-1 with TRBJ2-4; 7 bases are a match to TRBD2. The CDR3 loop spans 17 amino acids. Germline trimming cut 4 bases from V and 2 bases from J; bases unmatched to any gene: 11. Germline CDR1 is MGHRA and CDR2 is YSYEKL. Written as DNA, the CDR3 is TGCGCCAGCAGCCTTCCTTTGGCGGGAGCACCCAAAAACATTCAGTACTTC. Its translation: CASSLPLAGAPKNIQYF.

The chain is built from TRBV18 and TRBJ2-1; 7 bases match TRBD2. Trimming cost V 2 bases and J 10 bases; bases outside gene matches: 14. Germline-derived CDR1 and CDR2 are KGHSH and LQKENI. The CDR3 sequence is 16 residues long. This chain's CDR3 is CASSPEADSRAGEQFF. In nucleotides, the CDR3 is TGTGCCAGCTCACCAGAGGCAGACAGTCGAGCGGGAGAGCAGTTCTTC.

Comment on this clonotype: This is likely a read error, given that the CDR3 carries no conserved phenylalanine or tryptophan at its end. The DNA is left out, because the CDR3 cannot be placed on it with certainty; the CDR3 is given as TCRdb lists it. The gene calls are TRBV24-1 and TRBJ2-5. Counting both end residues, the CDR3 totals 14 amino acids. Per the germline V gene, CDR1 is KGHDR and CDR2 is SFDVKD. The CDR3 loop is CATRIIETSKPRTS.

This clonotype was seen more than once but under ten times. This clone may be a read error of a much larger clone one base away. J is TRBJ2-1 and V is TRBV20-1; tentative D call: TRBD2 (6 bases). This CDR3 is 13 amino acids long. Germline CDR1 is DFQATT and CDR2 is SNEGSKA (reference sequence). Trimming took off 4 bases at V and 12 bases at J, with 19 bases between the two ends. Here the CDR3 reads CSAIWRRAHAQFF. The CDR3 DNA reads TGCAGTGCTATTTGGCGGAGGGCCCATGCGCAGTTCTTC.

This clonotype came up a few times. This chain links TRBV19 with TRBJ1-1; 7 bases fit TRBD1. This CDR3 comprises 17 residues. Germline CDR1 and CDR2: LNHDA and SQIVND (reference sequence). Trimming removed 4 bases from V and 2 bases from J; junction bases left unmatched: 13. DNA of the CDR3: TGTGCCAGTAGTAGGAAAGGACAGGCGGGGTATAACACTGAAGCTTTCTTT. It encodes CASSRKGQAGYNTEAFF.

This clonotype was found many times. The chain couples TRBV10-3 to TRBJ2-2, with 8 nucleotides matching TRBD1. Germline CDR1 is ENHRY and CDR2 is SYGVKD. The V gene end was trimmed by 7 bases and the J gene end by 1 base; junction bases not matched to a gene: 2. The CDR3 runs 14 residues. The CDR3 loop reads CAINGQGNTGELFF. For the CDR3, the DNA is TGTGCCATCAATGGACAGGGGAACACCGGGGAGCTGTTTTTT.